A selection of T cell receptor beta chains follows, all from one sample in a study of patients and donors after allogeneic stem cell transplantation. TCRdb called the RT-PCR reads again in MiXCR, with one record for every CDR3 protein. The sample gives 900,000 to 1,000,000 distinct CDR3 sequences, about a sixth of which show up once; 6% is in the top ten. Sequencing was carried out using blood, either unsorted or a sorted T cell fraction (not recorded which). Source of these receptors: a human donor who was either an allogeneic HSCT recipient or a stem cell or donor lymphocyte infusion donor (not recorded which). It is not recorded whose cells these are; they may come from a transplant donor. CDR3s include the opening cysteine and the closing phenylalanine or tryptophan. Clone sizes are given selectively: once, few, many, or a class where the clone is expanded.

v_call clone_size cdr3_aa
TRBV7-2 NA CASSFGGPVYEQYF
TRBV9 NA CASSAGTRGAGELFF
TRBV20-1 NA CSAEDLSTDTQYF
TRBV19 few CASMLRVNTEAFF
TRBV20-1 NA CPLPPTNEKLFF
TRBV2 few CASIASPSTDTQYF
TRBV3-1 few CASSLDGLAGAEQFF
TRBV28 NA CASIPDLTNEQFF
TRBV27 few CASGRPGDQKETQYF
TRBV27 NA CASSPIGLAGTYEQYF
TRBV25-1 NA CASSESALAGDTDTQYF
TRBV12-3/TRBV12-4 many CARRDPGDSEQYF
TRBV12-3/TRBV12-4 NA CASSSGPASYEQYF
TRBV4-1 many CASSQGGTVNQPQHF
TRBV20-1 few CSAYRLVTEAFF
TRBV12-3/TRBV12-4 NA CASSFGQGGQKLFF
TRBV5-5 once CASSFRTRIGLAGELFF